The 16 T cell receptor beta chains below were found in one sample sequenced in a study of blood T cell repertoires in COVID-19. The data were produced by immunoSEQ multiplex PCR, yet TCRdb's version contains in-frame clones alone and is incomplete. The sample has about 190,000 clones, about four fifths seen once. The sample consisted of peripheral blood. All receptors derive from a woman in her 70s with active or convalescent COVID-19.

The gene calls are TRBV2 and TRBJ1-2, with D perhaps TRBD1 (6 bases). Germline lookup yields CDR1 SNHLY and CDR2 FYNNEI. CDR3 length: 14 residues. Trimming shortened V by 5 bases and J by 7 bases, and 17 bases separated the two germline ends. CDR3 sequence reads: CASSTSKQGVGYTF. The CDR3 DNA follows: TGTGCCAGCAGTACCTCCAAACAGGGAGTTGGCTACACCTTC.

This sequence joins TRBV7-9 and TRBJ1-1, with D maybe TRBD1 (6 bases). Germline CDR1 and CDR2: SEHNR and FQNEAQ (reference sequence). CDR3 length: 15 residues. V lost 5 bases to trimming and J lost 0 bases, with 13 bases between them. Here the CDR3 DNA reads TGTGCCAGCAGCCGTCCAGGGGTTATGAACACTGAAGCTTTCTTT. Protein product: CASSRPGVMNTEAFF.

This chain uses TRBV9 with TRBJ2-7, with 8 bases lining up with TRBD1. Germline lookup yields CDR1 SGDLS and CDR2 YYNGEE. V lost 0 bases to trimming and J lost 5 bases; unmatched junction nucleotides: 19. The CDR3 is made up of 19 amino acids. This CDR3 is CASSVVRTGRSPPFHEQYF. CDR3 nucleotides: TGTGCCAGCAGCGTAGTCCGGACAGGGAGGTCTCCTCCCTTCCACGAGCAGTACTTC.

The chain carries TRBV5-1 and TRBJ2-3; D gene unclear. This CDR3 is 15 amino acids long. Trimming cost V 0 bases and J 2 bases, with 10 bases left between them. The germline CDR1 and CDR2 sequences are SGHRS and YFSETQ. CDR3 sequence (DNA): TGCGCCAGCAGCTTGGATGGTAGCACCACAGATACGCAGTATTTT. It is translated as CASSLDGSTTDTQYF.

This chain uses TRBV7-9 with TRBJ2-1, with 8 bases identical to TRBD2. Germline loops: CDR1 SEHNR, CDR2 FQNEAQ (reference sequence). CDR3 length: 16 amino acids. With V trimmed by 5 bases and J by 9 bases, 15 bases remained unmatched. This chain's CDR3 is CASSLPGRAGVSEQFF. DNA of the CDR3: TGTGCCAGCAGCCTTCCTGGAAGAGCGGGAGTTAGTGAGCAGTTCTTC.

This clone was seen a single time. CDR3 sequence (DNA): TGTGCCAGCAGTGTCCTTAGCGGGGGTACGCAGTATTTT. Amino acid sequence: CASSVLSGGTQYF. This chain links TRBV27 with TRBJ2-3; 9 bases fit TRBD2. V shed 5 bases, J shed 8 bases, and the junction held 5 bases outside the gene matches. Germline V gene data show CDR1 as MNHEY and CDR2 as SMNVEV (reference sequence). The CDR3 is 13 amino acids.

This chain joins TRBV27 and TRBJ2-6, with a possible D match to TRBD2 (5 bases). With 5 bases removed from V and 11 bases from J, the gap between germline ends came to 22 bases. CDR1 is MNHEY, CDR2 SMNVEV, per germline (reference sequence). CDR3 length equals 16 residues. Here the CDR3 reads CASSPFQREYGDVLTF. The CDR3 region has the DNA TGTGCCAGCAGTCCATTTCAGAGGGAATACGGTGACGTCCTGACTTTC. Together with reference TRBV27 and TRBJ2-6, the CDR3 gives the full variable domain: EAQVTQNPRYLITVTGKKLTVTCSQNMNHEYMSWYRQDPGLGLRQIYYSMNVEVTDKGDVPEGYKVSRKEKRNFPLILESPSPNQTSLYFCASSPFQREYGDVLTFGAGSRLTVL.

This chain connects TRBV7-9 to TRBJ2-1, with 11 nucleotides matching TRBD2. In germline, CDR1 is SEHNR, CDR2 FQNEAQ (reference sequence). The J segment lost 6 bases and the V segment lost 2 bases, leaving 9 bases of the junction unmatched. The CDR3 loop spans 17 amino acids. The CDR3 is CASSLLAGGPFGNEQFF. CDR3 DNA sequence: TGTGCCAGCAGCTTACTAGCGGGAGGCCCTTTCGGCAATGAGCAGTTCTTC.

The chain combines TRBV10-3 with TRBJ1-3; D remains ambiguous. The CDR3 has 14 residues. V was clipped by 10 bases and J by 0 bases, with 13 bases between them. In germline, CDR1 is ENHRY, CDR2 SYGVKD. This CDR3 is CATNRGSSGNTIYF. The CDR3 DNA is TGTGCCACTAACCGGGGAAGCTCTGGAAACACCATATATTTT.

Notes on this clone: The identical CDR3 is also encoded by other nucleotide sequences in the sample. The V gene is TRBV9, the J gene TRBJ2-3, with 11 bases that match TRBD2. This CDR3 has 16 amino acids. Per germline, CDR1 SGDLS and CDR2 YYNGEE. V lost 3 bases, J lost 0 bases, and 3 bases stayed unmatched. CDR3 in DNA: TGTGCCAGCAGCGCCCTAGCGGGAGGTAGCACAGATACGCAGTATTTT. The encoded protein is CASSALAGGSTDTQYF.

This clone was found a few times. The J gene is TRBJ2-5, the V gene TRBV2; TRBD2 matches at 8 bases. The germline V gene has CDR1 SNHLY and CDR2 FYNNEI. Trimming took 7 bases from V and 5 from J; bases not matched to a gene: 6. The CDR3 is 13 amino acids. This CDR3 is CASNQRERETQYF. For the CDR3, the DNA is TGTGCCAGCAATCAGCGGGAGAGGGAGACCCAGTACTTC.

This clone was detected only once. The chain joins TRBV19 to TRBJ1-2, with 12 nucleotides matching TRBD1. The CDR3 is made up of 15 amino acids. With V trimmed by 9 bases and J by 0 bases, 5 bases remained unmatched. Germline CDR1 is LNHDA and CDR2 is SQIVND (reference sequence). CDR3 in DNA: TGTGCCAGCCGGGACAGGGGGCGAACTAACTATGGCTACACCTTC. Its protein is CASRDRGRTNYGYTF.

This chain joins TRBV7-2 and TRBJ1-4; the D gene is possibly TRBD1 (6 bases). Looked up from germline, CDR1 is SGHTA and CDR2 is FQGNSA. The CDR3 extends over 18 amino acids. With 3 bases removed from V and 5 bases from J, the gap between germline ends came to 22 bases. CDR3 bases: TGTGCCAGCAGCTTTCTAACAGGACAGTTTAATTTGAATGAAAAACTGTTTTTT. Translating it yields CASSFLTGQFNLNEKLFF.

The rearrangement uses TRBV30 and TRBJ2-1, with 12 nucleotides matching TRBD2. This CDR3 has 14 amino acids. The V segment lost 5 bases and the J segment 6 bases; nucleotides outside the gene matches: 5. The germline gives CDR1 GTSNPN, CDR2 SVGIG (reference sequence). CDR3 amino acids: CAWLLAGGGNEQFF. Here the CDR3 DNA reads TGTGCCTGGCTACTAGCGGGAGGAGGCAATGAGCAGTTCTTC.

Written as DNA, the CDR3 is TGCGCCAGCAGTGAGACTACACGAAACACAGATACGCAGTATTTT. As protein: CASSETTRNTDTQYF. The chain recombines TRBV10-1 with TRBJ2-3; D is unresolved. This CDR3 is 15 amino acids long. Trimming removed 2 bases from V and 2 bases from J, with 11 bases in between. Germline V gives CDR1 WNHNN, CDR2 SYGVQD (reference sequence).

The chain combines TRBV3-1 (or the pseudogene TRBV3-2) with TRBJ1-4; TRBD1 might be the D (6 bases). This CDR3 is 16 amino acids long. CDR1 and CDR2 from the germline V gene are LGHDT and YNNKEL (reference sequence). V was pared by 4 bases and J by 8 bases, with 20 bases between. The chain's CDR3 is CASSRSIGGVGEKLFF. The CDR3 region has the DNA TGTGCCAGCAGCCGCTCGATAGGGGGAGTTGGAGAAAAACTGTTTTTT.